Shown below are 32 T cell receptor beta chains from a single sample sequenced in a study of blood T cell repertoires in COVID-19. Repertoires were generated with immunoSEQ multiplex PCR, while TCRdb's copy carries only in-frame clones and drops some. The sample records approximately 75,000 clones, less than 90% being singletons. Specimen: peripheral blood. These receptors were taken from an older man with COVID-19, enrolled during active disease.

The V gene is TRBV21-1, the J gene TRBJ1-1; the table's D gene call, TRBD1, was not cross checked with the DNA. TRBV21-1 is tagged as a pseudogene. There are 16 residues in the CDR3. The CDR3 spells CASSKAFPGTDTEAFF. The DNA for the CDR3 is TGTGCCAGCAGCAAAGCCTTTCCTGGCACAGACACTGAAGCTTTCTTT.

The chain has TRBV5-1 and TRBJ2-1, with unresolved D. Trimming stripped 9 bases from V and 0 bases from J, with 10 bases between. The CDR3 has 13 amino acids. The germline gives CDR1 SGHRS, CDR2 YFSETQ. CDR3 sequence reads: CATRPGSYNEQFF. The CDR3 region has the DNA TGCGCCACCCGTCCGGGCTCCTACAATGAGCAGTTCTTC.

The chain links TRBV19 to TRBJ1-4; 11 bases are shared with TRBD1. Trimming removed 4 bases from V and 8 bases from J; junction bases left unmatched: 9. Germline V gene sequence: CDR1 LNHDA, CDR2 SQIVND (reference sequence). This CDR3 region has 16 residues. CDR3 region: CASSTGTGGFGEKLFF. In nucleotides, the CDR3 is TGTGCCAGTAGTACCGGGACAGGGGGTTTCGGAGAAAAACTGTTTTTT.

The V gene is TRBV28, the J gene TRBJ1-2; 9 nucleotides agree with TRBD1. The CDR3 is made up of 17 amino acids. The germline CDR1 and CDR2 sequences are MDHEN and SYDVKM. The junction had 10 bases not matched to a gene; V was cut back by 5 bases and J by 0 bases. CDR3: CASSPLTGGFTNYGYTF. DNA of the CDR3: TGTGCCAGCAGTCCGCTTACAGGGGGCTTCACTAACTATGGCTACACCTTC.

J is TRBJ1-3 and V is TRBV19, with TRBD1 matching over 9 bases. The CDR3 length is 12 residues. Germline CDR1 reads LNHDA; CDR2 reads SQIVND (reference sequence). Trimming cost V 8 bases and J 4 bases; bases outside gene matches: 0. The CDR3 nucleotides read TGTGCCAGTGGGACAGGGGGAAACACCATATATTTT. Residues: CASGTGGNTIYF.

The chain couples TRBV6-1 to TRBJ1-2; possible D gene TRBD1, 5 bases. Germline CDR1 and CDR2: MNHNS and SASEGT. The CDR3 loop spans 13 amino acids. Trimming took 2 bases from V and 8 from J, leaving 12 bases between them. This CDR3 is CASSERRGQGYTF. CDR3 DNA sequence: TGTGCCAGCAGTGAAAGGAGGGGCCAAGGCTACACCTTC.

This clone was found a few times. The V and J genes are TRBV7-8 and TRBJ1-2; weak D call: TRBD1 (5 bases). Germline-derived CDR1 and CDR2 are SGHVS and FQNEAQ. With 3 bases removed from V and 4 bases from J, the gap between germline ends came to 12 bases. The CDR3 covers 14 residues. The CDR3 region has the DNA TGTGCCAGCAGCTTTTCGTACAGGACCTATGGCTACACCTTC. Protein: CASSFSYRTYGYTF.

The V gene is TRBV6-5, the J gene TRBJ1-3; 7 bases agree with TRBD1. The CDR3 has 14 amino acids. In germline, CDR1 is MNHEY, CDR2 SVGAGI. V dropped 6 bases and J dropped 2; count of bases not matched to a gene: 4. CDR3: CASSVDRAGNTIYF. Here the CDR3 DNA reads TGTGCCAGCAGCGTTGACAGGGCTGGAAACACCATATATTTT.

The J gene is TRBJ2-7, the V gene TRBV5-1; possible D gene TRBD2, 5 bases. V lost 0 bases, J lost 9 bases, and 22 bases lay in between. The length of the CDR3 is 16 residues. The V gene's germline CDR1 is SGHRS and CDR2 YFSETQ. The chain's CDR3 is CASSLAPGRGLLGQYF. CDR3 DNA sequence: TGCGCCAGCAGCTTGGCTCCGGGCCGAGGGTTACTCGGGCAGTACTTC.

V usage is TRBV2 and J usage is TRBJ2-1; 12 nucleotides align to TRBD1. V trimming: 7 bases; J trimming: 7 bases; junction bases outside the gene matches: 5. CDR3 length equals 14 residues. Germline loops: CDR1 SNHLY, CDR2 FYNNEI. CDR3 in DNA: TGTGCCAGCACGGGACAGGGGGCAGGTAATGAGCAGTTCTTC. This sequence encodes CASTGQGAGNEQFF.

This clone was counted once. This chain connects TRBV5-6 to TRBJ2-7; TRBD2 agrees at 7 bases. CDR1 and CDR2 from the germline V gene are SGHDT and YYEEEE. Losses at the gene ends were 5 bases for V and 3 bases for J; bases not matched to a gene: 5. There are 13 residues in the CDR3. CDR3 in amino acids: CASSRAGVYEQYF. The CDR3 DNA reads TGTGCCAGCAGTAGGGCGGGGGTCTACGAGCAGTACTTC.

This chain connects TRBV5-5 to TRBJ1-2, with D possibly matching TRBD1 (6 bases). Germline CDR1 SGHKS, CDR2 YYEKEE (reference sequence). The CDR3 extends over 13 amino acids. V lost 2 bases, J lost 8 bases, and 13 bases lay in between. CDR3: CASSFDRSGGYTF. The DNA of the CDR3 is TGTGCCAGCAGCTTCGACAGGTCTGGCGGCTACACCTTC.

The chain has TRBV6-1 and TRBJ2-7; 8 bases map to TRBD1. V lost 3 bases and J lost 0; bases outside the gene matches: 10. The CDR3 is made up of 17 amino acids. Per the germline V gene, CDR1 is MNHNS and CDR2 is SASEGT. The CDR3 coding sequence is TGTGCCAGCAGTGATGGTCAGGGGGCGGGGAGCTCCTACGAGCAGTACTTC. Encoded protein: CASSDGQGAGSSYEQYF.

Notes on this clone: An end of the junction differs from the germline gene, which may be a read error. This chain connects TRBV28 to TRBJ1-3; D gene ambiguous. CDR1 and CDR2 (germline): MDHEN, SYDVKM. The CDR3 contains 14 residues. The CDR3 here is CVSSSRGSGNTIYF. DNA of the CDR3: TGTGTCAGCAGTTCCCGGGGCTCTGGAAACACCATATATTTT.

This chain links TRBV6-5 with TRBJ1-1; D is uncertain. CDR1 is MNHEY, CDR2 SVGAGI, per germline. The ends were cut back, 2 bases at V and 0 bases at J, with 7 bases in the middle. This CDR3 comprises 14 residues. CDR3 nucleotides: TGTGCCAGCAGTTACGACACTTTGAACACTGAAGCTTTCTTT. Protein product: CASSYDTLNTEAFF.

The rearrangement uses TRBV29-1 and TRBJ2-5; 8 bases agree with TRBD1. The CDR3 covers 15 residues. The germline V gene encodes CDR1 SQVTM and CDR2 ANQGSEA. The V gene end was trimmed by 7 bases and the J gene end by 3 bases; junction bases not matched to a gene: 13. CDR3 sequence reads: CSARTDADREETQYF. The CDR3 DNA reads TGCAGCGCCAGAACCGACGCGGACAGGGAAGAGACCCAGTACTTC.

The chain employs TRBV7-2 and TRBJ1-5; possibly TRBD1 for D (6 bases). The germline gives CDR1 SGHTA, CDR2 FQGNSA. CDR3 length: 14 residues. With 5 bases removed from V and 6 bases from J, the gap between germline ends came to 14 bases. The CDR3 DNA reads as TGTGCCAGCAGCGCCCAGGGGTTTAGTCAGCCCCAGCATTTT. This gives the protein CASSAQGFSQPQHF.

This sequence joins TRBV2 and TRBJ2-7, with 9 bases matching TRBD1. The V segment lost 2 bases and the J segment 6 bases; nucleotides outside the gene matches: 5. CDR1 and CDR2 (germline): SNHLY, FYNNEI. The CDR3 is 14 residues long. The CDR3: CASSESTTGGEQYF. The CDR3 DNA reads as TGTGCCAGCAGTGAATCAACGACAGGGGGCGAGCAGTACTTC.

The sample holds a few counts of this clone. The chain combines TRBV5-5 with TRBJ1-1; 10 bases align to TRBD1. CDR3 length: 15 residues. With V trimmed by 6 bases and J by 4 bases, 9 bases remained unmatched. Germline V gene lookup returns CDR1 SGHKS and CDR2 YYEKEE (reference sequence). The CDR3 nucleotides are TGTGCCAGCACCTTCCGGACAGGGGGTTCCACTGAAGCTTTCTTT. Translation gives CASTFRTGGSTEAFF.

J is TRBJ2-4 and V is TRBV5-1; no firm D call. Between the trimmed V and J ends, which lost 0 bases and 9 bases, there was a span of 13 bases. CDR1 is SGHRS and CDR2 is YFSETQ in the germline V gene. CDR3 length: 14 amino acids. CDR3 in DNA: TGCGCCAGCAGCTTGGGAGGCGCGCGTAGCATTCAGTACTTC. Protein: CASSLGGARSIQYF. Looking up the rest from reference TRBV5-1 and TRBJ2-4 gives the full variable domain: KAGVTQTPRYLIKTRGQQVTLSCSPISGHRSVSWYQQTPGQGLQFLFEYFSETQRNKGNFPGRFSGRQFSNSRSEMNVSTLELGDSALYLCASSLGGARSIQYFGAGTRLSVL.

The gene calls are TRBV18 and TRBJ1-5; 8 nucleotides align to TRBD1. The CDR3 is made up of 16 amino acids. CDR1 is KGHSH, CDR2 LQKENI, per germline. V lost 3 bases and J lost 1; bases outside the gene matches: 5. The CDR3 sequence: CASSPQQGGSNQPQHF. CDR3 nucleotide sequence: TGTGCCAGCTCACCTCAACAGGGGGGAAGCAATCAGCCCCAGCATTTT.

V usage is TRBV7-3 and J usage is TRBJ1-1; the match to TRBD1 covers 7 bases. The CDR3 contains 15 residues. Germline loops: CDR1 SGHTA, CDR2 FQGTGA. V lost 2 bases to trimming and J lost 4 bases; unmatched junction nucleotides: 7. The CDR3 reads CASSLLDRVSTEAFF. The DNA of the CDR3 is TGTGCCAGCAGCTTACTCGACAGGGTATCCACTGAAGCTTTCTTT.

CDR3 sequence (DNA): TGTGCCAGCAGTGAAGAAAGCGACTATGGCTACACCTTC. Translating gives CASSEESDYGYTF. The gene calls are TRBV6-1 and TRBJ1-2; D not resolved. The CDR3 is 13 amino acids. Trimming took 1 base from V and 3 from J, leaving 6 bases between them. Germline CDR1 is MNHNS and CDR2 is SASEGT.

The CDR3 DNA reads as TGCGCCAGCAGTCCTACCGGGACAGAGCAGTTCTTC. It specifies CASSPTGTEQFF. J is TRBJ2-1 and V is TRBV4-1; possible D gene TRBD1, 6 bases. V gave up 6 bases and J gave up 10 bases, with 13 bases separating them. CDR1 and CDR2 (germline): MGHRA, YSYEKL. The CDR3 length is 12 residues.

V is TRBV29-1 and J is TRBJ1-3, with TRBD1 as a possible D gene (5 bases). V lost 3 bases to trimming and J lost 8 bases, with 14 bases between them. The CDR3 totals 13 residues. Germline assignment: CDR1 SQVTM and CDR2 ANQGSEA. This CDR3 reads CSVEPGGEDTIYF. The CDR3 bases are TGCAGCGTTGAGCCGGGAGGGGAGGACACCATATATTTT.

The V gene is TRBV2, the J gene TRBJ1-1, with 9 bases fitting TRBD1. V lost 1 base and J lost 3; bases outside the gene matches: 3. This CDR3 has 15 residues. Germline V gene sequence: CDR1 SNHLY, CDR2 FYNNEI. Written as DNA, the CDR3 is TGTGCCAGCAGTGAAGGAAGGGACAGGGACACTGAAGCTTTCTTT. Amino acids: CASSEGRDRDTEAFF.

The V gene is TRBV10-3, the J gene TRBJ1-5; D perhaps matches TRBD1 (6 bases). V was shortened by 8 bases and J by 5 bases, with 13 bases between the two germline ends. The CDR3 length is 13 residues. CDR1 and CDR2 from the germline V gene are ENHRY and SYGVKD. CDR3 DNA sequence: TGTGCCATCTCATACAGGGTTGATCAGCCCCAGCATTTT. Translating it yields CAISYRVDQPQHF.

CDR3: CATSDRQGSSYNEQFF. CDR3 nucleotide sequence: TGTGCCACCAGTGACCGACAGGGGAGTTCCTACAATGAGCAGTTCTTC. The chain recombines TRBV24-1 with TRBJ2-1, with TRBD1 matching over 8 bases. Losses at the gene ends were 4 bases for V and 1 base for J; bases not matched to a gene: 5. From germline, CDR1 is KGHDR and CDR2 SFDVKD. The CDR3 has 16 residues.

V gene TRBV19 combines with J gene TRBJ1-4; 10 bases fit TRBD1. V lost 5 bases, J lost 8 bases, and 8 bases stayed unmatched. Germline V lookup: CDR1 LNHDA, CDR2 SQIVND (reference sequence). This CDR3 spans 15 amino acids. The CDR3 sequence: CASSYRTGGGEKLFF. DNA of the CDR3: TGTGCCAGTAGTTACCGGACAGGGGGTGGGGAAAAACTGTTTTTT.

CDR3 region: CASSLSGDSPLHF. The CDR3 region has the DNA TGCGCCAGCAGCTTGTCGGGGGATTCACCCCTCCACTTT. This chain connects TRBV5-1 to TRBJ1-6, with a possible D match to TRBD1 (5 bases). CDR3 length equals 13 residues. CDR1 is SGHRS and CDR2 is YFSETQ in the germline V gene. Trimming took 1 base from V and 8 from J, leaving 7 bases between them.

This clone was counted a few times. This chain links TRBV5-5 with TRBJ1-2, with D possibly matching TRBD1 (6 bases). Trimming removed 3 bases at V and 8 bases at J, with 17 bases between. The CDR3 consists of 14 residues. CDR1 SGHKS and CDR2 YYEKEE come from the germline V gene (reference sequence). In nucleotides, the CDR3 is TGTGCCAGCAGCTCAAGACAGGCTTCAATGGGCTACACCTTC. Its protein product is CASSSRQASMGYTF.

The chain has TRBV28 and TRBJ2-7; D is unresolved. Germline V lookup: CDR1 MDHEN, CDR2 SYDVKM. Deletions cut 4 bases from V and 4 bases from J, with 14 bases between. This CDR3 is 14 amino acids long. CDR3 DNA: TGTGCCAGCAGTTCCCCGACTGATGATTACGAGCAGTACTTC. Translated, it gives CASSSPTDDYEQYF. Full variable domain (outside the CDR3, taken from reference TRBV28 and TRBJ2-7): DVKVTQSSRYLVKRTGEKVFLECVQDMDHENMFWYRQDPGLGLRLIYFSYDVKMKEKGDIPEGYSVSREKKERFSLILESASTNQTSMYLCASSSPTDDYEQYFGPGTRLTVT.